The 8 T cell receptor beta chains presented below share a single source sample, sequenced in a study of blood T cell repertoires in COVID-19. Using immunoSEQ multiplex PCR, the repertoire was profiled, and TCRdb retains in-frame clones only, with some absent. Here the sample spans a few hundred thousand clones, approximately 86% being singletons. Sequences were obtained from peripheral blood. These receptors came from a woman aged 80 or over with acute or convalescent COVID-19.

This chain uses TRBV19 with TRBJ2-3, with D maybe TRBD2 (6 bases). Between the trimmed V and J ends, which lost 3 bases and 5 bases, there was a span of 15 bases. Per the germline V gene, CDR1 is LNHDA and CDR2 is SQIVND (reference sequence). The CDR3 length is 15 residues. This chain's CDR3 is CASSMGGGMRDTQYF. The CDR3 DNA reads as TGTGCCAGTAGTATGGGTGGAGGGATGAGAGATACGCAGTATTTT.

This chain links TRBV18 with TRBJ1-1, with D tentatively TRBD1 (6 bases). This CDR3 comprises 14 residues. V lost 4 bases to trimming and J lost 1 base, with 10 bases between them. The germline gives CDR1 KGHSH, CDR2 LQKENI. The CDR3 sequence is CASSLGQPNTEAFF. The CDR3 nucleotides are TGTGCCAGCTCACTTGGACAGCCGAACACTGAAGCTTTCTTT.

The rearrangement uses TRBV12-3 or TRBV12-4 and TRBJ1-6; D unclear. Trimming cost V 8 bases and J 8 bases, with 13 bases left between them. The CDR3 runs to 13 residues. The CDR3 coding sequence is TGTGCCAGCTCTAGGAGCAGTGATTCACCCCTCCACTTT. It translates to CASSRSSDSPLHF.

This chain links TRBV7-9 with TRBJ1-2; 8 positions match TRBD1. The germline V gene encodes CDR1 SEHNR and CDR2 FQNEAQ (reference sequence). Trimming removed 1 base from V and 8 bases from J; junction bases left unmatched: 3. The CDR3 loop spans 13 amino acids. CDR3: CASSLGQGYGYTF. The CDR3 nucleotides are TGTGCCAGCAGCTTAGGACAGGGGTACGGCTACACCTTC.

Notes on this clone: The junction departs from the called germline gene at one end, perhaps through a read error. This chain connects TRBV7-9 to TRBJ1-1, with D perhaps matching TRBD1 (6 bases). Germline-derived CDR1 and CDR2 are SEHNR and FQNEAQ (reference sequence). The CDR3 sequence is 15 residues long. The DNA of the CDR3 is TGTGCCAGCAGCTTACCGGACAGCAGGAACGCTGAAGCTTTCTTT. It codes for CASSLPDSRNAEAFF.

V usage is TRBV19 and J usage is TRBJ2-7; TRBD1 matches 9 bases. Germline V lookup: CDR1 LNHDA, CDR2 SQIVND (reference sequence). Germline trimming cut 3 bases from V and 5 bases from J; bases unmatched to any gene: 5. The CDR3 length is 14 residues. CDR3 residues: CASSIGTGWDEQYF. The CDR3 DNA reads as TGTGCCAGTAGTATTGGGACAGGGTGGGACGAGCAGTACTTC.

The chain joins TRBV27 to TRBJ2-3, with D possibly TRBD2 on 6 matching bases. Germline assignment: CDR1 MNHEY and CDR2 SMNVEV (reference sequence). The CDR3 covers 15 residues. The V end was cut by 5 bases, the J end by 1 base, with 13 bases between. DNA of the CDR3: TGTGCCAGCAGTGTCCCCGGGAGACGCACAGATACGCAGTATTTT. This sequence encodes CASSVPGRRTDTQYF.

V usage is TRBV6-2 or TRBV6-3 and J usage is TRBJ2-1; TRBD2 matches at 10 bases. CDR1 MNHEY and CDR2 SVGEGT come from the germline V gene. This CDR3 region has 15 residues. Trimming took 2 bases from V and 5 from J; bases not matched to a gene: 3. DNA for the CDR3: TGTGCCAGCAGTTACCTAGCGGGGGCTAACAATGAGCAGTTCTTC. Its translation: CASSYLAGANNEQFF.